This TCR beta chain derives from a study of T-cell memory formation after mild COVID-19. This CDR3 is built from 16 residues. CDR1 is DFQATT and CDR2 is SNEGSKA in the germline V gene (reference sequence). With V trimmed by 0 bases and J by 4 bases, 7 bases remained unmatched. A single record per CDR3 protein comes from TCRdb applying MiXCR to the 5' RACE reads. The sample records hundreds of thousands of distinct CDR3 sequences, 16% being singletons. The J gene is TRBJ2-1, the V gene TRBV20-1; 9 bases fit TRBD1. The sequence was collected from a man aged 18 to 29 who had mild COVID-19 (a few samples of this study predate the infection). Cell type and time point are not known. The specimen sequenced was PBMCs or a T cell subset sorted from them (not recorded which). DNA of the CDR3: TGCAGTGCTAGAGATCGAGTGACAGGGGGTTACAATGAGCAGTTCTTC. Its translation is CSARDRVTGGYNEQFF.